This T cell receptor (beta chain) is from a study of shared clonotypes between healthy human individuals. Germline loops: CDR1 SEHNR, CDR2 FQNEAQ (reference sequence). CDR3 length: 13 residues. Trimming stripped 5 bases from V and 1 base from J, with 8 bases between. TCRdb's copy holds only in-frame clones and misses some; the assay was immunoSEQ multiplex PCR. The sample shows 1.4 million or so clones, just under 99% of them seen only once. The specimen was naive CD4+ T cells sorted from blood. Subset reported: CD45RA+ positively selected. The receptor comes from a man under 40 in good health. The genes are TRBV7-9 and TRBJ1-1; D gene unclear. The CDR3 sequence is CASSPSANTEAFF. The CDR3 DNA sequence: TGTGCCAGCAGCCCGTCGGCGAACACTGAAGCTTTCTTT.